Only a few counts were recorded for the clone carrying this TCR beta chain. This sample was taken from a study of regulatory T cells in long-lasting Graves disease. The authors built TCR beta libraries using iRepertoire HTBI primers and Arm-PCR of CDR3 regions. TCRdb recomputed calls from the multiplex PCR reads with MiXCR, one row per CDR3 protein. In the table there are roughly 350,000 distinct CDR3 sequences, around 15% of which are singletons. Time point specified: newly diagnosed GD, antithyroid drugs for less than 3 months. RNA extracted from PBMCs served as the sequencing template. These sequences were also reported in another study, on T cells in Graves' hyperthyroidism and ophthalmopathy. That work adds: A 13 V-J signature model discriminated ophthalmopathy versus stable hyperthyroidism.

The clonotype comes from a woman younger than 35 with Graves disease. Sequenced material: peripheral blood mononuclear cells (PBMCs), taken at new diagnosis, from a patient treated with antithyroid drugs.

Written as DNA, the CDR3 is TGTGCCAGTAGAGGCGGGGGGGCGATGACAGATACGCAGTATTTT. Amino acid sequence: CASRGGGAMTDTQYF. The J gene is TRBJ2-3, the V gene TRBV19; 9 bases line up with TRBD2. CDR3 length: 15 amino acids. CDR1 is LNHDA, CDR2 SQIVND, per germline (reference sequence). J was trimmed by 3 bases and V by 6 bases; bases with no gene match: 7.